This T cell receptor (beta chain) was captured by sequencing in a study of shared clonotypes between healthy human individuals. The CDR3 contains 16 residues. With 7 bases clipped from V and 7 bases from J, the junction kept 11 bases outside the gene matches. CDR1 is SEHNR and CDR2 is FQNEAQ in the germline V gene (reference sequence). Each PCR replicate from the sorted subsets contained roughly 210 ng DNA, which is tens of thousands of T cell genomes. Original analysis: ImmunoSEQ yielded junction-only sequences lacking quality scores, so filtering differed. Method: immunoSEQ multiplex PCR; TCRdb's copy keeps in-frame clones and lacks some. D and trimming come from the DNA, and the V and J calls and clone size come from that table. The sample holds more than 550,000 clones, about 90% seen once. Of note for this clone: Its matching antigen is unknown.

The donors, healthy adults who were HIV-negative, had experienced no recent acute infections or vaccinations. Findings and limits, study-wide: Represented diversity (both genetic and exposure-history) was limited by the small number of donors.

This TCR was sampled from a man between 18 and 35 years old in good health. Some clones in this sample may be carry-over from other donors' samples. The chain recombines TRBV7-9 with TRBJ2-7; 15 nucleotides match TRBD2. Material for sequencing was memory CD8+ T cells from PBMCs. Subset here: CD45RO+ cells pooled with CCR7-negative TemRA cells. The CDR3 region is CASTRTSGRVMGEQYF. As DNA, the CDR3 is TGTGCCAGCACGAGGACTAGCGGGAGGGTGATGGGTGAGCAGTACTTC.